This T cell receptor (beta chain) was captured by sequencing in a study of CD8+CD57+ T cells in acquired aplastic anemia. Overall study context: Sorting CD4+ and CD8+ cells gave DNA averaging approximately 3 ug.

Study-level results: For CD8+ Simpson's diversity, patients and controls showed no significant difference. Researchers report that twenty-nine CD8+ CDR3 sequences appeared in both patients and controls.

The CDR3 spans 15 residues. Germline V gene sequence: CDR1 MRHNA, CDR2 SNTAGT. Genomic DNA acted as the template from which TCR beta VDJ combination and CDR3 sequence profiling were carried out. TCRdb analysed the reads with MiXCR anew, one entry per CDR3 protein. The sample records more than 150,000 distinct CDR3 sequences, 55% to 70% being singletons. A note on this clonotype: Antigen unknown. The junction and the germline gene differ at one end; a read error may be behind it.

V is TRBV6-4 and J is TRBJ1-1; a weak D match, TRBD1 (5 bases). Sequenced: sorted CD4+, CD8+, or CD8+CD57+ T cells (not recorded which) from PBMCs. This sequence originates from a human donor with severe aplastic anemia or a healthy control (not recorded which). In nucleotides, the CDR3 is TGTGCCAGCAGTAACCCAGGGCAGCACCATGAGAAAGCTCTCTTT. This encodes CASSNPGQHHEKALF.